The entry below describes one T cell receptor beta chain. Its matching antigen is unknown. Other DNA sequences from this sample encode an identical CDR3 as well. These data belong to a study of cytomegalovirus exposure and HLA in healthy donors. The study, taken as a whole, reports: Of the V segments, some could not be distinguished, including TRBV6-2 and TRBV6-3, and were excluded. As a later analysis showed, several of the most significant clusters appeared to be linked to common viral pathogens.

The PCR had 60 Vbeta and 13 Jbeta primers. Some clones are missing from TCRdb's copy, which holds only in-frame ones; the method was immunoSEQ multiplex PCR. The repertoire holds approximately 120,000 clones, about 80% seen once, with more than 6% in the top ten. The germline gives CDR1 SGHVS, CDR2 FQNEAQ. CDR3 length equals 13 residues. The V end lost 2 bases, the J end lost 7 bases, and 12 bases lay between the germline ends. This chain connects TRBV7-8 to TRBJ2-7; weak D call: TRBD1 (6 bases). The sample was PBMCs. The sequence was collected from a woman between 45 and 60 years old in good health and CMV-seropositive. The CDR3 region is CASSLSQGGEQYF. The CDR3 DNA reads TGTGCCAGCAGCTTATCACAGGGTGGTGAGCAGTACTTC.